This TCR beta chain was found in a study of shared clonotypes between healthy human individuals. As to this clone: The antigen is not known.

General study results and limits: Clonotype sharing among the donors was expected to vary with sequencing depth.

Approximately 30,000 T cell genomes (about 0.2 ug DNA) went into each sorted-subset replicate. This table comes from immunoSEQ multiplex PCR, and its TCRdb copy is limited to in-frame clones, with some not included. Found here are roughly 2.6 million clones, 85% to 95% of them singletons; the top ten hold around 0.15%. Germline V lookup: CDR1 LNHDA, CDR2 SQIVND (reference sequence). This CDR3 has 16 residues. The germline V and J ends were trimmed by 4 bases and 4 bases, with 17 bases remaining between them. The specimen was naive CD4+ T cells sorted from blood. Subset specified: CD45RA+ positively selected. The receptor comes from a man younger than 30 in good health. This rearrangement joins TRBV19 to TRBJ1-5; possibly TRBD1 for D (5 bases). The CDR3, as DNA: TGTGCCAGTAGTACCCTCCGGGTGGAGGGGAATCAGCCCCAGCATTTT. Its translation: CASSTLRVEGNQPQHF.